The 25 T cell receptor beta chains listed next were all sequenced from one sample in a study of blood T cell repertoires in COVID-19. Assay used: immunoSEQ multiplex PCR; TCRdb lists only in-frame clones, some missing. The sample has roughly 140,000 clones, 76% seen once. Sequenced material: peripheral blood. The receptor source for this set is an elderly woman with acute or convalescent COVID-19.

The chain combines TRBV5-1 with TRBJ1-1; 7 bases are shared with TRBD1. Germline V CDR1 and CDR2: SGHRS, YFSETQ. V trimming: 4 bases; J trimming: 2 bases; junction bases outside the gene matches: 5. This CDR3 has 14 amino acids. The CDR3 nucleotides are TGCGCCAGCAGCCACGGGACAGCCAACACTGAAGCTTTCTTT. As protein: CASSHGTANTEAFF.

The rearrangement joins TRBV7-3 to TRBJ2-3; 12 positions agree with TRBD2. Trimming cost V 1 base and J 0 bases; bases outside gene matches: 17. Germline V lookup: CDR1 SGHTA, CDR2 FQGTGA. CDR3 length equals 22 residues. The CDR3 DNA sequence: TGTGCCAGCAGCTTAAAGGTGGCCAGGGGCGTTGGGACTAGCGGGAGCACAGATACGCAGTATTTT. It encodes CASSLKVARGVGTSGSTDTQYF. The complete variable domain, with remaining parts taken from reference TRBV7-3 and TRBJ2-3, reads GAGVSQTPSNKVTEKGKYVELRCDPISGHTALYWYRQSLGQGPEFLIYFQGTGAADDSGLPNDRFFAVRPEGSVSTLKIQRTERGDSAVYLCASSLKVARGVGTSGSTDTQYFGPGTRLTVL.

The rearrangement joins TRBV7-6 to TRBJ1-4; 8 positions agree with TRBD1. The V segment lost 1 base and the J segment 8 bases; nucleotides outside the gene matches: 9. The CDR3 covers 16 residues. Germline CDR1 SGHVS, CDR2 FNYEAQ. The CDR3 region has the DNA TGTGCCAGCAGCTTAGAGAGGACAGGGAGAGGGGAAAAACTGTTTTTT. This encodes CASSLERTGRGEKLFF.

V usage is TRBV19 and J usage is TRBJ2-3; 13 nucleotides match TRBD2. Per the germline V gene, CDR1 is LNHDA and CDR2 is SQIVND (reference sequence). After removal of 6 bases from V and 4 bases from J, the junction contained 1 base not matched to a gene. This CDR3 has 14 residues. This chain's CDR3 is CASSTSGGADTQYF. CDR3 DNA: TGTGCCAGTAGCACTAGCGGGGGGGCAGATACGCAGTATTTT.

The gene calls are TRBV29-1 and TRBJ2-5; the D gene is possibly TRBD2 (6 bases). Germline V CDR1 and CDR2: SQVTM, ANQGSEA. The CDR3 is 12 residues long. Between the trimmed V and J ends, which lost 6 bases and 1 base, there was a span of 9 bases. CDR3 loop: CSVTGVQETQYF. CDR3 coding DNA: TGCAGCGTGACGGGAGTCCAAGAGACCCAGTACTTC.

This rearrangement joins TRBV2 to TRBJ1-2, with 9 nucleotides matching TRBD1. J was trimmed by 2 bases and V by 7 bases; bases with no gene match: 5. The CDR3 consists of 14 residues. Looked up from germline, CDR1 is SNHLY and CDR2 is FYNNEI. The CDR3, as DNA: TGTGCCAGCACGTCCGGGACAGGGAACTATGGCTACACCTTC. Translation: CASTSGTGNYGYTF.

This chain uses TRBV14 with TRBJ2-3; weak D call: TRBD2 (5 bases). Deletions cut 1 base from V and 0 bases from J, with 20 bases between. CDR1 is SGHDN and CDR2 is FVKESK in the germline V gene. The CDR3 loop spans 19 amino acids. CDR3 in DNA: TGTGCCAGCAGCCAAGGTTTCCCCTCAGCCGGGGAGAGCACAGATACGCAGTATTTT. Its protein product is CASSQGFPSAGESTDTQYF.

J is TRBJ1-5 and V is TRBV30, with a possible D match to TRBD1 (5 bases). CDR1 and CDR2 (germline): GTSNPN, SVGIG (reference sequence). CDR3 length: 14 amino acids. V gave up 3 bases and J gave up 1 base, with 10 bases separating them. CDR3 nucleotides: TGTGCCTGGAGGAGTCCAGGGAGCAATCAGCCCCAGCATTTT. This encodes CAWRSPGSNQPQHF.

This clone was found once. This CDR3 is CASSPTWRDSYEQYF. The CDR3 region has the DNA TGTGCCAGCAGTCCCACGTGGCGGGACTCCTACGAGCAGTACTTC. V is TRBV27 and J is TRBJ2-7; D is perhaps TRBD2 (6 bases). CDR1 and CDR2 (germline): MNHEY, SMNVEV (reference sequence). This CDR3 has 15 amino acids. Trimming removed 5 bases at V and 0 bases at J, with 14 bases between.

The V call is TRBV12-3 or TRBV12-4, the J call TRBJ1-1; D gene unclear. The CDR3 is 13 amino acids. The V gene lost 6 bases and the J gene lost 4 bases, with 12 bases spanning the gap. As DNA, the CDR3 is TGTGCCAGCAGCCTACAAGAGGGCACTGAAGCTTTCTTT. It codes for CASSLQEGTEAFF.

The genes are TRBV30 and TRBJ1-3, with 7 bases fitting TRBD1. Germline loops: CDR1 GTSNPN, CDR2 SVGIG (reference sequence). The CDR3 is 16 amino acids. V lost 2 bases and J lost 0; bases outside the gene matches: 7. The CDR3 DNA sequence: TGTGCCTGGAGTAGGAGGGGGCGACGCTCTGGAAACACCATATATTTT. It specifies CAWSRRGRRSGNTIYF.

This chain joins TRBV21-1 and TRBJ1-2; the DNA was not used to check the table's D call, TRBD1. TRBV21-1 is a pseudogene locus. This CDR3 spans 12 amino acids. The CDR3 is CASSTAPYGYTF. CDR3 in DNA: TGTGCCAGCAGTACAGCCCCTTATGGCTACACCTTC.

This clone was observed a few times. The chain carries TRBV28 and TRBJ1-4; TRBD1 matches at 7 bases. The CDR3 runs to 15 residues. With 6 bases clipped from V and 5 bases from J, the junction kept 9 bases outside the gene matches. Germline V gives CDR1 MDHEN, CDR2 SYDVKM. The CDR3 nucleotides read TGTGCCAGCAGCTCCCCGACAGGGCTAAATGAAAAACTGTTTTTT. Translation gives CASSSPTGLNEKLFF.

The rearrangement links TRBV5-1 to TRBJ2-6; possible D gene TRBD1, 6 bases. This CDR3 comprises 16 residues. Trimming pared 4 bases from V and 0 bases from J, leaving 11 bases between. Germline CDR1 SGHRS, CDR2 YFSETQ. CDR3 sequence: CASSPTGSSGANVLTF. CDR3 nucleotides: TGCGCCAGCAGCCCGACAGGTAGCTCTGGGGCCAACGTCCTGACTTTC. Together with reference TRBV5-1 and TRBJ2-6, the CDR3 gives the full variable domain: KAGVTQTPRYLIKTRGQQVTLSCSPISGHRSVSWYQQTPGQGLQFLFEYFSETQRNKGNFPGRFSGRQFSNSRSEMNVSTLELGDSALYLCASSPTGSSGANVLTFGAGSRLTVL.

The rearrangement joins TRBV5-1 to TRBJ2-7, with 8 bases lining up with TRBD1. V shed 5 bases and J 2 bases; nucleotides not matched to a gene: 6. Germline values: CDR1 SGHRS, CDR2 YFSETQ. CDR3 size: 14 residues. This CDR3 is CASSSGQGPYEQYF. CDR3 sequence (DNA): TGCGCCAGCAGTTCCGGACAGGGCCCCTACGAGCAGTACTTC. The full variable domain, its missing parts supplied by reference TRBV5-1 and TRBJ2-7, is KAGVTQTPRYLIKTRGQQVTLSCSPISGHRSVSWYQQTPGQGLQFLFEYFSETQRNKGNFPGRFSGRQFSNSRSEMNVSTLELGDSALYLCASSSGQGPYEQYFGPGTRLTVT.

The DNA for the CDR3 is TGCGCCAGCAGCCAAGATAGAGGGAGAGGGCGCTATGGCTACACCTTC. Amino acid sequence: CASSQDRGRGRYGYTF. The rearrangement joins TRBV4-3 to TRBJ1-2; D gene uncertain. Germline V gives CDR1 LGHNA, CDR2 YSLEER. V lost 0 bases, J lost 4 bases, and 15 bases lay in between. The CDR3 sequence is 16 residues long.

The table lists this clone with a few counts. The chain has TRBV19 and TRBJ1-2; tentative D call: TRBD1 (6 bases). The germline V and J ends were trimmed by 6 bases and 4 bases, with 18 bases remaining between them. Germline V CDR1 and CDR2: LNHDA, SQIVND (reference sequence). This CDR3 is 15 amino acids long. CDR3 region: CASRTTGSPGYGYTF. In nucleotides, the CDR3 is TGTGCCAGTAGAACCACAGGGAGCCCAGGCTATGGCTACACCTTC.

This clone was observed a few times. The chain recombines TRBV7-8 with TRBJ1-2; 7 positions match TRBD1. Trimming at V came to 6 bases and at J to 3 bases, leaving 10 bases not matched to a gene. The CDR3 length is 15 residues. Germline lookup yields CDR1 SGHVS and CDR2 FQNEAQ. CDR3 bases: TGTGCCAGCAGTTCTACCGGGACAGAGTACTATGGCTACACCTTC. Translating gives CASSSTGTEYYGYTF.

The chain couples TRBV28 to TRBJ2-5; D may be TRBD1 (6 bases). CDR1 MDHEN and CDR2 SYDVKM come from the germline V gene. This CDR3 spans 15 amino acids. V was clipped by 5 bases and J by 7 bases, with 20 bases between them. The CDR3 loop reads CASSSSGTRGVTQYF. DNA of the CDR3: TGTGCCAGCAGTAGTTCGGGGACCAGGGGTGTGACCCAGTACTTC.

This clone was seen more than once but under ten times. The chain is built from TRBV13 and TRBJ1-1; D is uncertain. The CDR3 spans 14 residues. V was shortened by 2 bases and J by 1 base, with 8 bases between the two germline ends. Germline V gives CDR1 PRHDT, CDR2 FYEKMQ (reference sequence). CDR3 loop: CASSLPLKNTEAFF. The CDR3 region has the DNA TGTGCCAGCAGCTTACCACTAAAGAACACTGAAGCTTTCTTT.

In DNA form, the CDR3 reads TGTGCCAGCAGTTACAGGGAGAACACCTACGAGCAGTACTTC. It yields the protein CASSYRENTYEQYF. This chain links TRBV6-5 with TRBJ2-7; tentative D call: TRBD2 (5 bases). The CDR3 spans 14 residues. The ends were cut back, 2 bases at V and 2 bases at J, with 10 bases in the middle. Per the germline V gene, CDR1 is MNHEY and CDR2 is SVGAGI.

The chain couples TRBV7-3 to TRBJ2-5, with 7 bases lining up with TRBD2. Germline values: CDR1 SGHTA, CDR2 FQGTGA. There are 16 residues in the CDR3. V lost 1 base and J lost 5; bases outside the gene matches: 10. The CDR3 reads CASSLKMAGEGETQYF. The CDR3 DNA reads as TGTGCCAGCAGCTTAAAGATGGCGGGAGAAGGCGAGACCCAGTACTTC.

This clone has only a few counts. The chain couples TRBV5-6 to TRBJ2-3; TRBD2 might be the D (6 bases). The CDR3 sequence is 15 residues long. The germline V and J ends were trimmed by 4 bases and 6 bases, with 18 bases remaining between them. Germline V gene data show CDR1 as SGHDT and CDR2 as YYEEEE. CDR3 residues: CASSLTNLAFDTQYF. CDR3 nucleotide sequence: TGTGCCAGCAGCCTTACTAATCTAGCGTTTGATACGCAGTATTTT. Together with reference TRBV5-6 and TRBJ2-3, the CDR3 gives the full variable domain: DAGVTQSPTHLIKTRGQQVTLRCSPKSGHDTVSWYQQALGQGPQFIFQYYEEEERQRGNFPDRFSGHQFPNYSSELNVNALLLGDSALYLCASSLTNLAFDTQYFGPGTRLTVL.

This sequence joins TRBV2 and TRBJ2-5, with 10 bases matching TRBD1. There are 14 residues in the CDR3. Trimming took 2 bases from V and 6 from J; bases not matched to a gene: 3. CDR1 and CDR2 from the germline V gene are SNHLY and FYNNEI. Here the CDR3 reads CASSERTGGKTQYF. CDR3 nucleotides: TGTGCCAGCAGTGAACGGACAGGGGGAAAGACCCAGTACTTC.

V usage is TRBV6-5 and J usage is TRBJ2-5; maybe TRBD1 (6 bases). The CDR3 runs 15 residues. The germline V gene encodes CDR1 MNHEY and CDR2 SVGAGI. Between the trimmed V and J ends, which lost 6 bases and 2 bases, there was a span of 16 bases. CDR3 sequence (DNA): TGTGCCAGCAGACGGGACAACCGTCGGCAAGAGACCCAGTACTTC. Protein: CASRRDNRRQETQYF.